This T cell receptor beta chain was captured in a study of blood T cell repertoires in COVID-19. Overall study: PBMCs, B-cell-depleted T cells, or T cells were the source of the cDNA or gDNA that made up the material.

Sequenced by immunoSEQ multiplex PCR; TCRdb stores in-frame clones only, minus some. Among about 220,000 clones, about 90% were seen once, and the ten largest hold 1.5% to 2%. Germline CDR1 and CDR2: SGHNT and YYREEE (reference sequence). CDR3 size: 14 residues. J was trimmed by 11 bases and V by 4 bases; bases with no gene match: 4. The sequenced sample consisted of peripheral blood. This TCR derives from a man aged 35-49 years with active or convalescent COVID-19. This chain links TRBV5-4 with TRBJ2-1; 15 positions agree with TRBD2. The CDR3 is CASSTGTSGGKQFF. CDR3 nucleotide sequence: TGTGCCAGCAGCACCGGGACTAGCGGGGGGAAGCAGTTCTTC.